Each of the 23 T cell receptor beta chains below was sequenced from the same sample in a study of blood T cells in healthy people across ages. A sample-barcoded 5' primer and a J-beta primer mix were used in a second PCR of roughly 7 to 11 cycles. TCRdb independently ran MiXCR on the 5' RACE reads; one entry per CDR3 protein. The repertoire holds about 1.1 million distinct CDR3 sequences, with less than 45% as singletons. The sample was blood. These receptors all stem from a man between 18 and 35 years old in good health.

The chain joins TRBV4-3 to TRBJ2-7; D may correspond to TRBD1 or TRBD2 (5 bases each). The DNA end is a closer match to TRBJ2-5, so the J assignment may be wrong. Germline V CDR1 and CDR2: LGHNA, YSLEER. The length of the CDR3 is 15 residues. The CDR3 is CASSQGGSNGETQYF. The DNA for the CDR3 is TGCGCCAGCAGCCAAGGGGGGTCGAACGGGGAGACCCAGTACTTC.

The chain recombines TRBV6-6 with TRBJ2-1, with D tentatively TRBD1 (6 bases). This CDR3 is 15 amino acids long. The germline V gene encodes CDR1 MNHNY and CDR2 SVGAGI (reference sequence). V was clipped by 0 bases and J by 4 bases, with 10 bases between them. As DNA, the CDR3 is TGTGCCAGCAGTTACTCACAGACAGGTTACAATGAGCAGTTCTTC. Amino acid sequence: CASSYSQTGYNEQFF.

This chain connects TRBV4-2 to TRBJ1-1; possibly TRBD1 for D (5 bases). V shed 1 base and J shed 3 bases, with 15 bases lying between them. The CDR3 has 16 residues. Germline V gene lookup returns CDR1 LGHNA and CDR2 YNFKEQ. The CDR3 spells CASSQAVRGGDTEAFF. For the CDR3, the DNA is TGTGCCAGCAGCCAAGCTGTCCGGGGAGGGGACACTGAAGCTTTCTTT.

The V call is TRBV4-2, the J call TRBJ2-2; tentative D call: TRBD1 (5 bases). The germline CDR1 and CDR2 sequences are LGHNA and YNFKEQ. Trimming took 0 bases from V and 7 from J, leaving 12 bases between them. The CDR3 has 15 residues. The CDR3 protein is CASSQDRQGSGELFF. DNA for the CDR3: TGTGCCAGCAGCCAAGATCGGCAGGGAAGCGGGGAGCTGTTTTTT.

The V and J genes are TRBV2 and TRBJ2-7; tentative D call: TRBD1 (5 bases). The J call may be wrong; the DNA end is better matched by TRBJ2-4. There are 14 residues in the CDR3. Germline CDR1 and CDR2: SNHLY and FYNNEI. The CDR3 DNA reads as TGTGCCAGCAGCCACCGGGTAGGGGAAAACATTCAGTACTTC. As protein: CASSHRVGENIQYF.

The genes are TRBV4-2 and TRBJ2-7; 9 nucleotides match TRBD1. The J call may be incorrect, as the DNA end agrees better with TRBJ2-4. The CDR3 consists of 16 residues. The germline CDR1 and CDR2 sequences are LGHNA and YNFKEQ. CDR3 region: CASSRRTGEFGDIQYF. In DNA, the CDR3 is TGTGCCAGCAGCCGACGGACAGGGGAATTTGGCGACATTCAGTACTTC.

This clonotype has only a few counts. J is TRBJ1-5 and V is TRBV5-1, with D possibly TRBD1 on 5 matching bases. The germline gives CDR1 SGHRS, CDR2 YFSETQ. The V end lost 1 base, the J end lost 9 bases, and 17 bases lay between the germline ends. CDR3 size: 15 residues. CDR3 in DNA: TGCGCCAGCAGCTTGTCTGGGGCCGCGAGAGGGCCCCAGCATTTT. Protein: CASSLSGAARGPQHF.

This clonotype has a count of ten or more. J is TRBJ2-3 and V is TRBV29-1, with a weak D call TRBD2 (6 bases). In germline, CDR1 is SQVTM, CDR2 ANQGSEA. This CDR3 contains 13 residues. Trimming took off 4 bases at V and 3 bases at J, with 11 bases between the two ends. In nucleotides, the CDR3 is TGCAGCGTTGTTCCCGCGGGGACAGATACGCAGTATTTT. It yields the protein CSVVPAGTDTQYF.

This rearrangement joins TRBV7-9 to TRBJ1-2; possibly TRBD1 for D (6 bases). V was shortened by 3 bases and J by 7 bases, with 15 bases between the two germline ends. Germline V gene sequence: CDR1 SEHNR, CDR2 FQNEAQ (reference sequence). The CDR3 sequence is 14 residues long. CDR3 coding DNA: TGTGCCAGCAGCTTGCAGGGGTTTGTGCCTGGCTACACCTTC. Amino acids: CASSLQGFVPGYTF.

The rearrangement uses TRBV7-2 and TRBJ1-2; D may be TRBD1 (5 bases). V was trimmed by 1 base and J by 4 bases, leaving 13 bases between them. This CDR3 region has 15 residues. Germline V gives CDR1 SGHTA, CDR2 FQGNSA. This CDR3 reads CASSLVDRLVYGYTF. CDR3 bases: TGTGCCAGCAGCTTAGTTGACAGACTTGTCTATGGCTACACCTTC.

This clonotype was counted a single time. V and J are TRBV7-9 and TRBJ1-1; D is undetermined. Trimming cost V 3 bases and J 7 bases, with 9 bases left between them. There are 12 residues in the CDR3. The V gene's germline CDR1 is SEHNR and CDR2 FQNEAQ (reference sequence). CDR3 coding DNA: TGTGCCAGCAGCTTTGGTTCAAGTGAAGCTTTCTTT. Amino acid sequence: CASSFGSSEAFF.

This clonotype was seen ten or more times. This chain joins TRBV9 and TRBJ1-2; the D is unclear. V was trimmed by 0 bases and J by 3 bases, leaving 9 bases between them. CDR3 length: 14 residues. CDR1 is SGDLS and CDR2 is YYNGEE in the germline V gene. This CDR3 is CASSVDVNYYGYTF. The CDR3 DNA reads as TGTGCCAGCAGCGTAGACGTCAACTACTATGGCTACACCTTC. Full variable domain (rest looked up from reference TRBV9 and TRBJ1-2): DSGVTQTPKHLITATGQRVTLRCSPRSGDLSVYWYQQSLDQGLQFLIQYYNGEERAKGNILERFSAQQFPDLHSELNLSSLELGDSALYFCASSVDVNYYGYTFGSGTRLTVV.

The chain employs TRBV29-1 and TRBJ2-1; D call uncertain. V was shortened by 4 bases and J by 0 bases, with 10 bases between the two germline ends. From germline, CDR1 is SQVTM and CDR2 ANQGSEA. This CDR3 has 14 residues. The CDR3 loop reads CSVAARISYNEQFF. The CDR3 DNA reads as TGCAGCGTTGCCGCCCGCATCTCCTACAATGAGCAGTTCTTC.

The V call is TRBV20-1, the J call TRBJ2-1; TRBD1 is a possible D gene (5 bases). Germline-derived CDR1 and CDR2 are DFQATT and SNEGSKA (reference sequence). This CDR3 region has 14 residues. Between the trimmed V and J ends, which lost 2 bases and 3 bases, there was a span of 11 bases. CDR3 nucleotide sequence: TGCAGTGCTAGATTGGACACCTTCTACAATGAGCAGTTCTTC. Translation gives CSARLDTFYNEQFF.

The genes are TRBV5-6 and TRBJ2-7; no definite D call. Trimming pared 3 bases from V and 4 bases from J, leaving 14 bases between. The CDR3 has 14 residues. The germline CDR1 and CDR2 sequences are SGHDT and YYEEEE. The CDR3, as DNA: TGTGCCAGCAGCTCTAAAAACTCTATTTACGAGCAGTACTTC. Its protein is CASSSKNSIYEQYF. The full variable domain, completed using reference TRBV5-6 and TRBJ2-7, is DAGVTQSPTHLIKTRGQQVTLRCSPKSGHDTVSWYQQALGQGPQFIFQYYEEEERQRGNFPDRFSGHQFPNYSSELNVNALLLGDSALYLCASSSKNSIYEQYFGPGTRLTVT.

This chain connects TRBV7-2 to TRBJ1-1; possible D gene TRBD1, 6 bases. V gave up 5 bases and J gave up 11 bases, with 24 bases separating them. This CDR3 is 15 amino acids long. CDR1 is SGHTA and CDR2 is FQGNSA in the germline V gene. The CDR3 is CASSLGRQGILAAFF. The DNA of the CDR3 is TGTGCCAGCAGCCTAGGGCGCCAGGGGATACTGGCGGCTTTCTTT.

The V gene is TRBV5-8, the J gene TRBJ1-1; D is undetermined. This CDR3 has 14 amino acids. Germline CDR1 SGHTS, CDR2 YDEGEE. V was shortened by 3 bases and J by 3 bases, with 12 bases between the two germline ends. CDR3 sequence: CASSSLNSDTEAFF. In nucleotides, the CDR3 is TGTGCCAGCAGCTCCTTAAACAGTGACACTGAAGCTTTCTTT.

About this clonotype: Sequence at one end of the junction differs from germline and may be a read error. The chain uses TRBV3-1 and TRBJ2-3, with TRBD2 matching over 7 bases. The CDR3 contains 13 residues. The germline CDR1 and CDR2 sequences are LGHDT and YNNKEL (reference sequence). The CDR3 sequence is CAGSQDSWGGKYF. In DNA, the CDR3 is TGTGCCGGCAGCCAAGATTCGTGGGGGGGAAAGTATTTT.

This chain uses TRBV7-2 with TRBJ2-5, with 11 bases matching TRBD2. The CDR3 consists of 15 residues. Germline CDR1 and CDR2: SGHTA and FQGNSA. With 4 bases clipped from V and 11 bases from J, the junction kept 12 bases outside the gene matches. CDR3 sequence reads: CASSSIFSGGVVQYF. CDR3 nucleotide sequence: TGTGCCAGCAGCTCTATCTTTAGCGGGGGGGTCGTGCAGTACTTC.

This clonotype has more than one count but fewer than ten. The V call is TRBV6-1, the J call TRBJ1-2; 8 nucleotides match TRBD1. The germline CDR1 and CDR2 sequences are MNHNS and SASEGT. The CDR3 spans 15 residues. The J segment lost 3 bases and the V segment lost 2 bases, leaving 5 bases of the junction unmatched. The DNA of the CDR3 is TGTGCCAGCAGTGAAATGACAGGGGAGGACTATGGCTACACCTTC. Its protein product is CASSEMTGEDYGYTF.

J is TRBJ2-2 and V is TRBV9; 8 bases fit TRBD2. The CDR3 sequence is 17 residues long. With 0 bases clipped from V and 5 bases from J, the junction kept 9 bases outside the gene matches. Germline V gives CDR1 SGDLS, CDR2 YYNGEE. DNA for the CDR3: TGTGCCAGCAGCGTAGCAGCCAGCGGGGGATTAACCGGGGAGCTGTTTTTT. Residues: CASSVAASGGLTGELFF.

Turning to this clonotype: It may be a read error: a sequence one base away is much more abundant. The chain joins TRBV29-1 to TRBJ2-7, with D tentatively TRBD1 (5 bases). The DNA end is a closer match to TRBJ2-1, so the J assignment may be wrong. The CDR3 has 14 residues. The germline V gene encodes CDR1 SQVTM and CDR2 ANQGSEA. CDR3 amino acids: CSVAGHPSSYEQFF. The CDR3 DNA sequence: TGCAGCGTTGCCGGACACCCGAGCTCCTACGAGCAGTTCTTC.

This clonotype was detected only a few times. The chain carries TRBV4-3 and TRBJ2-2, with no clear D. The CDR3 totals 16 residues. Trimming cost V 0 bases and J 1 base, with 9 bases left between them. Germline values: CDR1 LGHNA, CDR2 YSLEER. The chain's CDR3 is CASSQEQLQNTGELFF. The CDR3 nucleotides are TGCGCCAGCAGCCAAGAACAGCTTCAGAACACCGGGGAGCTGTTTTTT.